The entry below describes one T cell receptor beta chain. As yet, its antigen is unknown. The CDR3 sequence is 14 residues long. The germline gives CDR1 SGHRS, CDR2 YFSETQ. Each sample had eight separate cDNA synthesis reactions. TCRdb reprocessed the 5' RACE reads; each CDR3 protein has one entry and no DNA is given. The sample totals about 140,000 distinct CDR3 sequences. The sample originates from a study of monozygotic twins with inflammatory bowel disease. Study-level findings and limits: Whereas healthy co-twins had higher TCRbeta diversity (inverse Simpson), IBD patients had lower diversity. Relative to healthy twins, IBD patients had fewer clonotypes in common with others, a gap that was especially apparent with disease activity.

The source of this sequence is a human donor with ulcerative colitis or Crohn's disease, or a healthy co-twin of an affected twin (not recorded which). This chain uses TRBV5-1 with TRBJ1-1; the D call from TCRdb, TRBD1, cannot be confirmed without DNA. Material: blood. This CDR3 is CASSLMTGDTEAFF.